The 16 T cell receptor beta chains given below trace back to one sample, sequenced in a study of blood T cells in healthy people across ages. Alongside a J-beta primer mix, a sample-barcoded 5' primer served in a second PCR lasting roughly 7 to 12 cycles. One entry per CDR3 protein, called by TCRdb with MiXCR from the 5' RACE reads. The sample lists fewer than 800,000 distinct CDR3 sequences; 32% were seen once. Material: blood. The receptors were gathered from a woman at least 80 years old in good health.

CDR3 coding DNA: TGCAGCGTTGAAGGGAGGATGAACACTGAAGCTTTCTTT. This sequence encodes CSVEGRMNTEAFF. The chain uses TRBV29-1 and TRBJ1-1; D is uncertain. The CDR3 length is 13 residues. Germline V gene sequence: CDR1 SQVTM, CDR2 ANQGSEA. The ends were cut back, 1 base at V and 0 bases at J, with 6 bases in the middle.

This clonotype was found once. A much larger clone differs from this one at a single base, so this may be a read error. It is unclear where the CDR3 begins or ends on the DNA, so no DNA is shown, and the CDR3 is as TCRdb lists it. The chain couples TRBV5-1 to TRBJ1-2; TRBD1, the D gene given by the table, was not confirmed from the DNA. Termini included, the CDR3 measures 16 amino acids. Germline values: CDR1 SGHRS, CDR2 YFSETQ. This CDR3 is CASSPRVGAGNYGHTF.

This clonotype has ten or more counts. This sequence joins TRBV20-1 and TRBJ2-3; perhaps TRBD1 as D (5 bases). The CDR3 extends over 14 amino acids. Germline CDR1 is DFQATT and CDR2 is SNEGSKA (reference sequence). V was trimmed by 1 base and J by 4 bases, leaving 12 bases between them. DNA of the CDR3: TGCAGTGCTAGAGGACAGCAAAGGCCAGATACGCAGTATTTT. It is translated as CSARGQQRPDTQYF.

The chain uses TRBV7-8 and TRBJ1-2; D perhaps matches TRBD1 (6 bases). There are 15 residues in the CDR3. Trimming removed 5 bases from V and 0 bases from J, with 13 bases in between. The germline CDR1 and CDR2 sequences are SGHVS and FQNEAQ. The CDR3 nucleotides read TGTGCCAGCAGCCAAGGGGGACCCGCTAACTATGGCTACACCTTC. It encodes CASSQGGPANYGYTF. The full variable domain, with the rest looked up from reference TRBV7-8 and TRBJ1-2, is GAGVSQSPRYKVAKRGQDVALRCDPISGHVSLFWYQQALGQGPEFLTYFQNEAQLDKSGLPSDRFFAERPEGSVSTLKIQRTQQEDSAVYLCASSQGGPANYGYTFGSGTRLTVV.

As for this clonotype: Possible read error: a much larger clone is one base away. The gene calls are TRBV7-3 and TRBJ2-7; D tentatively reads TRBD1 or TRBD2 (6 bases each). The V and J ends lost 2 bases and 4 bases respectively, with 15 bases between them. This CDR3 comprises 15 residues. CDR1 and CDR2 from the germline V gene are SGHTA and FQGTGA. The CDR3 reads CASSLEGGPWYEQYF. The CDR3 coding sequence is TGTGCCAGCAGCTTAGAGGGGGGCCCATGGTACGAGCAGTACTTC.

The chain joins TRBV20-1 to TRBJ2-7, with D unclear. In germline, CDR1 is DFQATT, CDR2 SNEGSKA (reference sequence). The CDR3 runs to 12 residues. Trimming took 0 bases from V and 2 from J, leaving 5 bases between them. The CDR3 sequence: CSARDQAYEQYF. The CDR3 DNA reads as TGCAGTGCTAGAGATCAGGCCTACGAGCAGTACTTC.

This clonotype appeared a few times. CDR3 protein: CASSLESGTGELFF. The CDR3 DNA reads as TGTGCCAGCAGCTTAGAGAGCGGCACCGGGGAGCTGTTTTTT. This chain joins TRBV11-2 and TRBJ2-2, with D perhaps matching TRBD2 (5 bases). CDR1 is SGHAT, CDR2 FQNNGV, per germline. The V and J ends lost 0 bases and 4 bases respectively, with 6 bases between them. This CDR3 has 14 amino acids.

The chain employs TRBV7-2 and TRBJ1-3; D remains unclear. Germline CDR1 and CDR2: SGHTA and FQGNSA. V lost 5 bases, J lost 0 bases, and 14 bases lay in between. The CDR3 is 16 residues long. CDR3 protein: CASSPSPGLSGNTIYF. The CDR3, as DNA: TGTGCCAGCAGCCCCAGCCCAGGACTCTCTGGAAACACCATATATTTT. Drawing the rest from reference TRBV7-2 and TRBJ1-3, the complete variable domain is GAGVSQSPSNKVTEKGKDVELRCDPISGHTALYWYRQSLGQGLEFLIYFQGNSAPDKSGLPSDRFSAERTGGSVSTLTIQRTQQEDSAVYLCASSPSPGLSGNTIYFGEGSWLTVV.

This chain uses TRBV28 with TRBJ2-3, with no clear D. The V gene's germline CDR1 is MDHEN and CDR2 SYDVKM. V lost 2 bases and J lost 4, with 10 bases in between. CDR3 length equals 14 residues. For the CDR3, the DNA is TGTGCCAGCAGTTTAGATGTAGGGTCAGATACGCAGTATTTT. Its protein product is CASSLDVGSDTQYF.

The sample holds a few counts of this clonotype. The chain has TRBV11-3 and TRBJ2-1, with 10 bases fitting TRBD1. In germline, CDR1 is SGHNT, CDR2 YENEEA. Trimming removed 1 base from V and 8 bases from J; junction bases left unmatched: 8. CDR3 size: 16 residues. The CDR3 DNA sequence: TGTGCCAGCAGCTTAGGTCCCGGACAGGGGGAGGATGAGCAGTTCTTC. This translates into CASSLGPGQGEDEQFF.

The V call is TRBV30, the J call TRBJ1-5; 10 bases line up with TRBD1. This CDR3 is built from 18 residues. Germline V gene data show CDR1 as GTSNPN and CDR2 as SVGIG (reference sequence). The J segment lost 0 bases and the V segment lost 2 bases, leaving 10 bases of the junction unmatched. In nucleotides, the CDR3 is TGTGCCTGGAGTCGGGACAGGGGATCAGTTAATAGCAATCAGCCCCAGCATTTT. Protein sequence: CAWSRDRGSVNSNQPQHF.

This clonotype has a handful of counts. The chain employs TRBV12-3 or TRBV12-4 and TRBJ2-7; 8 bases are a match to TRBD2. The trim removed 1 base at V and 7 bases at J, leaving 6 bases unmatched. The CDR3 consists of 14 residues. The CDR3 region is CASSLGAGAHEQYF. The CDR3 DNA reads TGTGCCAGCAGTTTAGGAGCGGGGGCTCATGAGCAGTACTTC.

This clonotype came up many times. The rearrangement joins TRBV7-8 to TRBJ2-7, with TRBD2 as a possible D gene (6 bases). The V and J ends lost 8 bases and 6 bases respectively, with 17 bases between them. CDR1 is SGHVS, CDR2 FQNEAQ, per germline. CDR3 length equals 13 residues. This CDR3 reads CASASDGRSEQYF. The CDR3 DNA follows: TGTGCCAGCGCCTCCGACGGGAGATCCGAGCAGTACTTC.

Comment on this clonotype: A much larger clone differs by one base, so this may be a read error. The rearrangement links TRBV11-2 to TRBJ2-7; TRBD1 is a possible D gene (5 bases). The germline V and J ends were trimmed by 6 bases and 5 bases, with 14 bases remaining between them. This CDR3 has 13 amino acids. Germline lookup yields CDR1 SGHAT and CDR2 FQNNGV. The DNA for the CDR3 is TGTGCCAGCAGTCGGGCAAACAGGCACGAGCAGTACTTC. The encoded protein is CASSRANRHEQYF.

The rearrangement joins TRBV12-3 or TRBV12-4 to TRBJ2-3, with 7 bases identical to TRBD1. V trimming: 5 bases; J trimming: 9 bases; junction bases outside the gene matches: 8. This CDR3 has 13 amino acids. The CDR3, as DNA: TGTGCCAGCAGTCCGGACCACAGGGGAACGCAGTATTTT. Protein sequence: CASSPDHRGTQYF.

This clonotype was observed at least ten times. The V call is TRBV28, the J call TRBJ2-7; tentatively, D is TRBD1 (7 bases). V was pared by 7 bases and J by 5 bases, with 18 bases between. From germline, CDR1 is MDHEN and CDR2 SYDVKM. The CDR3 is made up of 14 amino acids. The CDR3 is CASNPGGQVNEQYF. CDR3 DNA sequence: TGTGCCAGCAACCCAGGGGGGCAAGTGAACGAGCAGTACTTC.